The 8 T cell receptor beta chains reported below all come from one sample, sequenced in a study of blood T cell repertoires in COVID-19. Clones were read by immunoSEQ multiplex PCR, and TCRdb kept only the in-frame ones, dropping some. The sample lists tens of thousands of clones, more than 80% occurring once. The sample consisted of peripheral blood. All receptors come from a human donor in a cohort sampled during active COVID-19.

J is TRBJ1-1 and V is TRBV18, with D possibly TRBD1 on 6 matching bases. The V end lost 6 bases, the J end lost 1 base, and 9 bases lay between the germline ends. Germline-derived CDR1 and CDR2 are KGHSH and LQKENI. CDR3 length: 13 amino acids. CDR3 amino acids: CASSPRGNTEAFF. CDR3 nucleotides: TGTGCCAGCTCGCCCAGGGGGAACACTGAAGCTTTCTTT.

The chain uses TRBV5-1 and TRBJ1-1; 9 bases align to TRBD1. Trimming at V came to 4 bases and at J to 0 bases, leaving 4 bases not matched to a gene. The CDR3 covers 15 residues. Germline loops: CDR1 SGHRS, CDR2 YFSETQ. The CDR3 bases are TGCGCCAGCAGCGGGGGACAGGGAATGAACACTGAAGCTTTCTTT. This codes for CASSGGQGMNTEAFF.

This chain connects TRBV5-8 to TRBJ2-1, with TRBD1 matching over 9 bases. V dropped 4 bases and J dropped 8; count of bases not matched to a gene: 4. This CDR3 is 13 amino acids long. The germline V gene encodes CDR1 SGHTS and CDR2 YDEGEE. CDR3 coding DNA: TGTGCCAGCAGCCCGAGGGACAGGGATGAGCAGTTCTTC. Protein sequence: CASSPRDRDEQFF.

This clone showed up just a few times. V gene TRBV3-1 (or the pseudogene TRBV3-2) combines with J gene TRBJ1-5; no reliable D call. V lost 1 base, J lost 0 bases, and 10 bases lay in between. Germline-derived CDR1 and CDR2 are LGHDT and YNNKEL (reference sequence). The CDR3 covers 16 residues. The CDR3 protein is CASSQGFGNSNQPQHF. The CDR3 bases are TGTGCCAGCAGCCAAGGTTTCGGTAATAGCAATCAGCCCCAGCATTTT.

The V and J genes are TRBV7-2 and TRBJ1-6, with D maybe TRBD1 (5 bases). Trimming left V 1 base short and J 12 bases short, with 10 bases between. CDR3 length equals 13 residues. CDR1 and CDR2 from the germline V gene are SGHTA and FQGNSA. The CDR3 spells CASSLVRTRPLHF. CDR3 nucleotide sequence: TGTGCCAGCAGCTTAGTCAGGACAAGACCCCTCCACTTT. Looking up the rest from reference TRBV7-2 and TRBJ1-6 gives the full variable domain: GAGVSQSPSNKVTEKGKDVELRCDPISGHTALYWYRQSLGQGLEFLIYFQGNSAPDKSGLPSDRFSAERTGGSVSTLTIQRTQQEDSAVYLCASSLVRTRPLHFGNGTRLTVT.

CDR3 in amino acids: CASSEVGGQPYEQYF. DNA for the CDR3: TGTGCCAGCAGTGAAGTCGGAGGACAGCCCTACGAGCAGTACTTC. V is TRBV6-1 and J is TRBJ2-7; tentative D call: TRBD1 (6 bases). CDR1 and CDR2 from the germline V gene are MNHNS and SASEGT. This CDR3 spans 15 amino acids. The ends were cut back, 1 base at V and 2 bases at J, with 12 bases in the middle.

V usage is TRBV30 and J usage is TRBJ2-7, with unresolved D. This CDR3 has 11 amino acids. Trimming left V 3 bases short and J 3 bases short, with 6 bases between. Germline V gene sequence: CDR1 GTSNPN, CDR2 SVGIG (reference sequence). This CDR3 reads CAWRSRYEQYF. DNA for the CDR3: TGTGCCTGGAGGTCCCGCTACGAGCAGTACTTC.

This chain links TRBV19 with TRBJ2-7, with 8 bases aligning to TRBD1. This CDR3 has 14 amino acids. From germline, CDR1 is LNHDA and CDR2 SQIVND (reference sequence). Trimming cost V 5 bases and J 3 bases; bases outside gene matches: 6. This CDR3 reads CASSPGTGNYEQYF. The CDR3 DNA follows: TGTGCCAGTAGTCCCGGGACAGGCAACTACGAGCAGTACTTC.